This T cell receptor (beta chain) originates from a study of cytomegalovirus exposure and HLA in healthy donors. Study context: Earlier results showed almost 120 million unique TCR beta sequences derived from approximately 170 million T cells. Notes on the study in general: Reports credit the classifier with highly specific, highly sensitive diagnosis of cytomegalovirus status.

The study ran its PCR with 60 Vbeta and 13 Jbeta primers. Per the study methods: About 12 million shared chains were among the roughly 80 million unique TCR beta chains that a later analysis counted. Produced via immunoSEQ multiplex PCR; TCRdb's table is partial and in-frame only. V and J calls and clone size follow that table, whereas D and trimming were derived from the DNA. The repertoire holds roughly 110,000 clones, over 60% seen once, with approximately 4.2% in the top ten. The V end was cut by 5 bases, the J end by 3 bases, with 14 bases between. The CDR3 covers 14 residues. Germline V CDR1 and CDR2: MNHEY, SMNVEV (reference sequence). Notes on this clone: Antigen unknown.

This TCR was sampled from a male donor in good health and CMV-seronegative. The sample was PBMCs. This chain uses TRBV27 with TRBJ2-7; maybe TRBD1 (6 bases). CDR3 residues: CASSPKGHNYEQYF. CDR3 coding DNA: TGTGCCAGCAGTCCAAAGGGACACAACTACGAGCAGTACTTC.